Listed here are 27 T cell receptor beta chains from one sample, sequenced in a study of T cell responses to AZD1222 COVID-19 vaccine. TCRdb's copy holds only in-frame clones and misses some; the assay was immunoSEQ multiplex PCR. The sample includes around 58,000 clones, roughly 82% of them seen just once. The sample consisted of peripheral blood, taken on day 0 of AZD1222 vaccination. Every receptor here comes from an adult in good health.

The J gene is TRBJ1-3, the V gene TRBV6-5; D call uncertain. CDR1 is MNHEY and CDR2 is SVGAGI in the germline V gene. CDR3 length: 11 amino acids. V lost 6 bases and J 7 bases, leaving 7 bases between the germline ends. CDR3 residues: CASRSSNTIYF. In DNA, the CDR3 is TGTGCCAGCAGGTCGAGTAACACCATATATTTT.

The chain combines TRBV10-3 with TRBJ2-1, with a weak D call TRBD1 (6 bases). The CDR3 is 14 residues long. Germline V gene lookup returns CDR1 ENHRY and CDR2 SYGVKD. Trimming removed 2 bases at V and 4 bases at J, with 9 bases between. CDR3 region: CAISEQQGYNEQFF. CDR3 DNA: TGTGCCATCAGTGAGCAACAGGGTTACAATGAGCAGTTCTTC.

The chain is built from TRBV28 and TRBJ2-2, with a possible D match to TRBD2 (5 bases). CDR1 is MDHEN and CDR2 is SYDVKM in the germline V gene. The CDR3 is made up of 15 amino acids. The V gene lost 7 bases and the J gene lost 0 bases, with 12 bases spanning the gap. CDR3 in amino acids: CASTLEGANTGELFF. CDR3 sequence (DNA): TGTGCCAGCACCCTCGAGGGCGCGAACACCGGGGAGCTGTTTTTT.

The genes are TRBV6-5 and TRBJ2-5, with D tentatively TRBD2 (5 bases). Trimming left V 6 bases short and J 9 bases short, with 14 bases between. The CDR3 sequence is 12 residues long. Germline CDR1 reads MNHEY; CDR2 reads SVGAGI. The CDR3 DNA follows: TGTGCCAGCAGCCCCTCAGCGAGGGCCCAGTACTTC. It is translated as CASSPSARAQYF.

The chain joins TRBV7-9 to TRBJ2-1; D unclear. Trimming took 1 base from V and 6 from J, leaving 13 bases between them. This CDR3 has 15 residues. The germline V gene has CDR1 SEHNR and CDR2 FQNEAQ (reference sequence). In DNA form, the CDR3 reads TGTGCCAGCAGCTTAGTTATGGCGTTGGTCAATGAGCAGTTCTTC. Translated, it gives CASSLVMALVNEQFF.

The chain employs TRBV4-3 and TRBJ2-5, with 10 bases aligning to TRBD2. Germline CDR1 is LGHNA and CDR2 is YSLEER. The CDR3 contains 15 residues. With V trimmed by 2 bases and J by 5 bases, 5 bases remained unmatched. The CDR3 is CASSQTLAGKETQYF. CDR3 nucleotide sequence: TGCGCCAGCAGCCAAACACTAGCGGGAAAGGAGACCCAGTACTTC.

This clone was seen more than once but under ten times. The chain recombines TRBV7-8 with TRBJ2-7; D is uncertain. The ends were cut back, 2 bases at V and 3 bases at J, with 17 bases in the middle. Germline V gene sequence: CDR1 SGHVS, CDR2 FQNEAQ. The CDR3 runs to 16 residues. CDR3: CASSLTVGSGVYEQYF. In DNA, the CDR3 is TGTGCCAGCAGCTTAACGGTAGGATCGGGTGTCTACGAGCAGTACTTC.

The chain recombines TRBV5-4 with TRBJ2-1; 9 nucleotides match TRBD2. CDR1 SGHNT and CDR2 YYREEE come from the germline V gene (reference sequence). Trimming took 4 bases from V and 8 from J; bases not matched to a gene: 10. This CDR3 is built from 15 residues. The CDR3 loop reads CASSAGTSLWDEQFF. CDR3 in DNA: TGTGCCAGCAGCGCCGGGACTAGCCTCTGGGATGAGCAGTTCTTC.

The V gene is TRBV6-5, the J gene TRBJ2-3; unclear D gene. Germline V lookup: CDR1 MNHEY, CDR2 SVGAGI. The germline V and J ends were trimmed by 6 bases and 2 bases, with 12 bases remaining between them. The CDR3 runs 14 residues. The CDR3 sequence is CASSASRPTDTQYF. CDR3 nucleotide sequence: TGTGCCAGCAGCGCCTCCCGGCCCACAGATACGCAGTATTTT.

This clone appeared once. The chain is built from TRBV27 and TRBJ1-5, with 7 bases matching TRBD1. Germline CDR1 is MNHEY and CDR2 is SMNVEV (reference sequence). This CDR3 spans 15 amino acids. J was trimmed by 7 bases and V by 5 bases; bases with no gene match: 11. The CDR3 protein is CASSTRRQGGQPQHF. The CDR3 nucleotides are TGTGCCAGCAGTACCCGAAGGCAGGGGGGACAGCCCCAGCATTTT.

The chain combines TRBV11-2 with TRBJ1-6; D remains ambiguous. The CDR3 spans 14 residues. Germline V gene data show CDR1 as SGHAT and CDR2 as FQNNGV. Deletions cut 1 base from V and 10 bases from J, with 11 bases between. DNA of the CDR3: TGTGCCAGCAGCTTAGGGCAGGTCGACTCACCCCTCCACTTT. Amino acids: CASSLGQVDSPLHF. Full variable domain (remainder filled in from reference TRBV11-2 and TRBJ1-6): EAGVAQSPRYKIIEKRQSVAFWCNPISGHATLYWYQQILGQGPKLLIQFQNNGVVDDSQLPKDRFSAERLKGVDSTLKIQPAKLEDSAVYLCASSLGQVDSPLHFGNGTRLTVT.

The chain combines TRBV6-2 or TRBV6-3 with TRBJ1-2, with 8 bases that match TRBD1. There are 17 residues in the CDR3. Losses at the gene ends were 2 bases for V and 4 bases for J; bases not matched to a gene: 12. Germline CDR1 and CDR2: MNHEY and SVGEGT. CDR3 residues: CASSYAPGTGQSYGYTF. Here the CDR3 DNA reads TGTGCCAGCAGTTACGCCCCCGGGACAGGACAATCCTATGGCTACACCTTC.

The CDR3 sequence: CASRGEVYTEAFF. DNA of the CDR3: TGTGCCAGTAGAGGGGAGGTCTACACTGAAGCTTTCTTT. The chain joins TRBV19 to TRBJ1-1; tentatively, D is TRBD1 (5 bases). Germline lookup yields CDR1 LNHDA and CDR2 SQIVND (reference sequence). V lost 6 bases to trimming and J lost 3 bases, with 11 bases between them. The CDR3 covers 13 residues.

This clone was observed a handful of times. The rearrangement joins TRBV5-1 to TRBJ1-1; the match to TRBD1 covers 8 bases. This CDR3 has 15 amino acids. Germline values: CDR1 SGHRS, CDR2 YFSETQ. With 3 bases clipped from V and 4 bases from J, the junction kept 8 bases outside the gene matches. This CDR3 reads CASSSTGVSGTEAFF. The CDR3 nucleotides are TGCGCCAGCAGCTCGACAGGGGTGAGCGGCACTGAAGCTTTCTTT.

J is TRBJ2-2 and V is TRBV11-3; D might be TRBD1 or TRBD2, each matching 6 bases. Germline assignment: CDR1 SGHNT and CDR2 YENEEA. V lost 3 bases and J 7 bases, leaving 15 bases between the germline ends. The CDR3 has 15 residues. CDR3 sequence reads: CASSLGAGGVGELFF. The CDR3 nucleotides read TGTGCCAGCAGCTTGGGGGCAGGAGGGGTCGGGGAGCTGTTTTTT.

This chain connects TRBV19 to TRBJ2-3; 8 bases fit TRBD1. The germline V gene has CDR1 LNHDA and CDR2 SQIVND (reference sequence). The V and J ends lost 4 bases and 4 bases, in that order; junction bases with no gene match: 4. The length of the CDR3 is 14 residues. CDR3 sequence (DNA): TGTGCCAGTAGTAAGACAGGGGTCTCAGATACGCAGTATTTT. It translates to CASSKTGVSDTQYF.

This chain connects TRBV19 to TRBJ1-5; 7 bases agree with TRBD1. V lost 7 bases and J lost 4; bases outside the gene matches: 19. In germline, CDR1 is LNHDA, CDR2 SQIVND (reference sequence). The CDR3 totals 18 residues. The CDR3 spells CASTFRAGGTGDNQPQHF. The CDR3 DNA follows: TGTGCCAGTACTTTTAGGGCAGGAGGAACAGGGGATAATCAGCCCCAGCATTTT. The full variable domain, with the rest looked up from reference TRBV19 and TRBJ1-5, is DGGITQSPKYLFRKEGQNVTLSCEQNLNHDAMYWYRQDPGQGLRLIYYSQIVNDFQKGDIAEGYSVSREKKESFPLTVTSAQKNPTAFYLCASTFRAGGTGDNQPQHFGDGTRLSIL.

This sequence joins TRBV29-1 and TRBJ1-5, with TRBD1 matching over 7 bases. CDR3 length: 13 amino acids. After removal of 5 bases from V and 6 bases from J, the junction contained 7 bases not matched to a gene. The V gene's germline CDR1 is SQVTM and CDR2 ANQGSEA. The CDR3 loop reads CSVYQGEGQPQHF. The CDR3 DNA is TGCAGCGTTTATCAGGGGGAAGGTCAGCCCCAGCATTTT. Full variable domain (missing parts from reference TRBV29-1 and TRBJ1-5): SAVISQKPSRDICQRGTSLTIQCQVDSQVTMMFWYRQQPGQSLTLIATANQGSEATYESGFVIDKFPISRPNLTFSTLTVSNMSPEDSSIYLCSVYQGEGQPQHFGDGTRLSIL.

The chain couples TRBV2 to TRBJ1-5, with a tentative D call TRBD1 (6 bases). The germline gives CDR1 SNHLY, CDR2 FYNNEI. CDR3 length: 15 amino acids. V lost 5 bases to trimming and J lost 4 bases, with 15 bases between them. The CDR3 DNA follows: TGTGCCAGCAGTAGAGGGGGGCGGACGAATCAGCCCCAGCATTTT. Its protein is CASSRGGRTNQPQHF.

The J gene is TRBJ2-7, the V gene TRBV18; 8 bases align to TRBD1. Unmatched junction bases numbered 5, after V lost 4 bases and J lost 6 bases. This CDR3 contains 13 residues. Germline CDR1 reads KGHSH; CDR2 reads LQKENI. The DNA for the CDR3 is TGTGCCAGCTCACAAGGACAGGGCCCCGAGCAGTACTTC. Protein product: CASSQGQGPEQYF.

The chain employs TRBV19 and TRBJ1-4; D gene unclear. V was clipped by 1 base and J by 5 bases, with 8 bases between them. The CDR3 is made up of 14 amino acids. Germline CDR1 LNHDA, CDR2 SQIVND (reference sequence). The CDR3 nucleotides are TGTGCCAGTAGTATAGTGGCAGAAAATGAAAAACTGTTTTTT. This sequence encodes CASSIVAENEKLFF.

This clone showed up just once. V gene TRBV2 combines with J gene TRBJ1-1; no clear D gene. Trimming removed 4 bases at V and 7 bases at J, with 13 bases between. This CDR3 region has 13 residues. Germline V gene data show CDR1 as SNHLY and CDR2 as FYNNEI. CDR3 in amino acids: CASSADQLFEAFF. The CDR3 coding sequence is TGTGCCAGCAGTGCGGACCAGTTATTTGAAGCTTTCTTT.

The V call is TRBV27, the J call TRBJ2-3; D gene unclear. The CDR3 is 13 residues long. Germline V gene sequence: CDR1 MNHEY, CDR2 SMNVEV (reference sequence). Between the trimmed V and J ends, which lost 6 bases and 13 bases, there was a span of 20 bases. CDR3 DNA: TGTGCCAGCAGCGTTTCCTACTGGGCAGCGAAGTATTTT. Protein product: CASSVSYWAAKYF.

This rearrangement joins TRBV9 to TRBJ1-2, with D hard to call. Germline lookup yields CDR1 SGDLS and CDR2 YYNGEE. The CDR3 consists of 13 residues. Trimming pared 0 bases from V and 3 bases from J, leaving 6 bases between. The CDR3 region has the DNA TGTGCCAGCAGCGTAGGTCTGGACTATGGCTACACCTTC. Encoded protein: CASSVGLDYGYTF.

This clone showed up just once. The rearrangement uses TRBV5-1 and TRBJ2-5; D is unresolved. CDR3 length: 14 residues. The germline gives CDR1 SGHRS, CDR2 YFSETQ. Trimming shortened V by 0 bases and J by 1 base, and 7 bases separated the two germline ends. The CDR3 loop is CASSLEGLQETQYF. The CDR3 region has the DNA TGCGCCAGCAGCTTGGAAGGGCTCCAAGAGACCCAGTACTTC.

This clone has just a few counts. V and J are TRBV30 and TRBJ1-4; D is unresolved. This CDR3 spans 15 amino acids. With 1 base removed from V and 2 bases from J, the gap between germline ends came to 11 bases. In germline, CDR1 is GTSNPN, CDR2 SVGIG (reference sequence). The CDR3 sequence: CAWSDLGSTNEKLFF. The CDR3, as DNA: TGTGCCTGGAGTGATCTGGGTAGTACTAATGAAAAACTGTTTTTT.

The V and J genes are TRBV6-6 and TRBJ1-3, with a weak D call TRBD1 (6 bases). The germline CDR1 and CDR2 sequences are MNHNY and SVGAGI (reference sequence). V dropped 3 bases and J dropped 4 bases, with 10 bases sitting between them. This CDR3 region has 14 residues. CDR3 residues: CASSYHGQGNTIYF. The CDR3 nucleotides read TGTGCCAGCAGTTATCACGGACAGGGAAACACCATATATTTT.